Each of the 18 T cell receptor beta chains below was sequenced from the same sample in a study of T cells in narcolepsy. The method was immunoSEQ multiplex PCR; TCRdb's version includes in-frame clones alone and lacks a portion of them. The sample lists 7,700 or so clones, more than 55% occurring once. The sequenced material came from CD45RA- memory CD8+ T cells from PBMCs. Receptor source: a human donor with narcolepsy.

This clone came up a few times. This chain uses TRBV4-2 with TRBJ2-7, with D uncertain. Trimming removed 5 bases from V and 4 bases from J, with 12 bases in between. The V gene's germline CDR1 is LGHNA and CDR2 YNFKEQ. The CDR3 is 13 residues long. This CDR3 reads CASSSLKAYEQYF. In DNA form, the CDR3 reads TGTGCCAGCAGCTCCCTTAAAGCGTACGAGCAGTACTTC.

This chain joins TRBV6-1 and TRBJ2-1; the D call may be TRBD1 or TRBD2 (5 bases each). The CDR3 contains 15 residues. CDR1 is MNHNS and CDR2 is SASEGT in the germline V gene. Trimming pared 3 bases from V and 6 bases from J, leaving 15 bases between. In nucleotides, the CDR3 is TGTGCCAGCAGTGACCTCCGGGACCCTCCCAATGAGCAGTTCTTC. Translation: CASSDLRDPPNEQFF.

About this clone: This CDR3 is also generated by other DNA sequences in the sample. The gene calls are TRBV7-9 and TRBJ2-7, with 8 bases fitting TRBD1. The CDR3 consists of 14 residues. Germline V CDR1 and CDR2: SEHNR, FQNEAQ (reference sequence). Germline trimming cut 4 bases from V and 6 bases from J; bases unmatched to any gene: 8. In DNA, the CDR3 is TGTGCCAGCAGCTCGCCCGGGACAGGACCCGAGCAGTACTTC. Amino acid sequence: CASSSPGTGPEQYF.

This clone occurred a few times. A far larger clone is a single base away, which makes a read error likely. The genes are TRBV7-9 and TRBJ2-1; 8 bases match TRBD1. The CDR3 spans 14 residues. Trimming cost V 1 base and J 9 bases; bases outside gene matches: 5. CDR1 is SEHNR and CDR2 is FQNEAQ in the germline V gene (reference sequence). This CDR3 is CASSLETGAGEQFF. In nucleotides, the CDR3 is TGTGCCAGCAGCTTAGAGACAGGGGCGGGTGAGCAGTTCTTC. The full variable domain, with the rest looked up from reference TRBV7-9 and TRBJ2-1, is DTGVSQNPRHKITKRGQNVTFRCDPISEHNRLYWYRQTLGQGPEFLTYFQNEAQLEKSRLLSDRFSAERPKGSFSTLEIQRTEQGDSAMYLCASSLETGAGEQFFGPGTRLTVL.

The CDR3 DNA follows: TGTGCCAGCTCACCACCGGTCCGATCTGGAAACACCATATATTTT. Translating it yields CASSPPVRSGNTIYF. The rearrangement links TRBV18 to TRBJ1-3, with D unresolved. The CDR3 loop spans 15 amino acids. In germline, CDR1 is KGHSH, CDR2 LQKENI. V was pared by 0 bases and J by 1 base, with 7 bases between.

A note on this clone: This likely came from a read error, as a far larger clone is one base away. The V call is TRBV4-1, the J call TRBJ2-7; D gene unclear. There are 13 residues in the CDR3. V was clipped by 3 bases and J by 7 bases, with 13 bases between them. Germline CDR1 and CDR2: MGHRA and YSYEKL. As DNA, the CDR3 is TGCGCCAGCAGCCATTACACCTACAATGAGCAGTACTTC. It yields the protein CASSHYTYNEQYF.

The chain joins TRBV27 to TRBJ2-7; 7 positions match TRBD1. Germline CDR1 MNHEY, CDR2 SMNVEV (reference sequence). The CDR3 consists of 15 residues. V lost 6 bases, J lost 1 base, and 9 bases stayed unmatched. CDR3 nucleotide sequence: TGTGCCAGCAGGGTTAGGGCAGGGGGTTCCTACGAGCAGTACTTC. This encodes CASRVRAGGSYEQYF.

The V and J genes are TRBV11-2 and TRBJ2-5, with TRBD1 identical over 7 bases. Germline V gene data show CDR1 as SGHAT and CDR2 as FQNNGV. The CDR3 has 15 residues. Unmatched junction bases numbered 10, after V lost 4 bases and J lost 5 bases. The CDR3 region has the DNA TGTGCCAGCAGCTCCGGACAGGTCAGGTTCGAGACCCAGTACTTC. It is translated as CASSSGQVRFETQYF.

This chain uses TRBV11-3 with TRBJ2-7; TRBD1 agrees at 8 bases. The CDR3 extends over 15 amino acids. Germline V gene sequence: CDR1 SGHNT, CDR2 YENEEA. V lost 4 bases to trimming and J lost 5 bases; unmatched junction nucleotides: 10. The CDR3 bases are TGTGCCAGCAGCTCCCAAGAGACAGGGGTGAACGAGCAGTACTTC. This sequence encodes CASSSQETGVNEQYF.

This clone was seen a few times. V gene TRBV7-3 combines with J gene TRBJ2-1; maybe TRBD2 (5 bases). The CDR3 runs 15 residues. Germline V CDR1 and CDR2: SGHTA, FQGTGA. V dropped 5 bases and J dropped 8 bases, with 19 bases sitting between them. The CDR3 nucleotides read TGTGCCAGCAGCCGCACGCTAGCTTCGTACGATGAGCAGTTCTTC. This gives the protein CASSRTLASYDEQFF.

The chain couples TRBV19 to TRBJ1-1; perhaps TRBD1 as D (5 bases). Germline CDR1 is LNHDA and CDR2 is SQIVND (reference sequence). The CDR3 runs to 16 residues. Trimming took off 4 bases at V and 4 bases at J, with 19 bases between the two ends. CDR3 protein: CASSTFDGSGTTEAFF. The CDR3 nucleotides are TGTGCCAGTAGTACTTTTGATGGGAGCGGGACCACTGAAGCTTTCTTT.

The V call is TRBV6-5, the J call TRBJ1-5; D is undetermined. This CDR3 has 14 amino acids. Between the trimmed V and J ends, which lost 9 bases and 2 bases, there was a span of 14 bases. Germline lookup yields CDR1 MNHEY and CDR2 SVGAGI. CDR3 bases: TGTGCCAGTCAGGCCGGAGTAGGCAATCAGCCCCAGCATTTT. It yields the protein CASQAGVGNQPQHF.

In the case of this clone: A single base is all that separates this from a far larger clone, so a read error is likely. The chain recombines TRBV10-3 with TRBJ2-7; no firm D call. The germline gives CDR1 ENHRY, CDR2 SYGVKD. The CDR3 totals 13 residues. The CDR3 DNA sequence: TGTGCCATCATAGACCGTGTCACCTACGAGCTGTACTTC. Its translation: CAIIDRVTYELYF.

This clone is medium-sized within its sample. Other DNA sequences in the sample encode the same CDR3. The chain recombines TRBV30 with TRBJ1-1, with no clear D. Germline CDR1 GTSNPN, CDR2 SVGIG (reference sequence). The V end was cut by 3 bases, the J end by 1 base, with 6 bases between. This CDR3 has 12 amino acids. CDR3 sequence: CAWRTANTEAFF. The CDR3 DNA sequence: TGTGCCTGGAGGACGGCGAACACTGAAGCTTTCTTT.

This clone is large (0.1 to 1%). V and J are TRBV4-2 and TRBJ2-5; 9 bases are shared with TRBD2. This CDR3 has 14 amino acids. V trimming: 4 bases; J trimming: 6 bases; junction bases outside the gene matches: 6. Germline V gives CDR1 LGHNA, CDR2 YNFKEQ. CDR3 nucleotides: TGTGCCAGCAGCCCCGGGACTAGCTACCAGACCCAGTACTTC. It codes for CASSPGTSYQTQYF.

The gene calls are TRBV5-1 and TRBJ2-1; D possibly corresponds to TRBD2 (6 bases). Trimming pared 0 bases from V and 5 bases from J, leaving 12 bases between. The CDR3 length is 15 residues. CDR1 is SGHRS, CDR2 YFSETQ, per germline. This chain's CDR3 is CASSLVQGGNNEQFF. As DNA, the CDR3 is TGCGCCAGCAGCTTGGTCCAGGGAGGAAACAATGAGCAGTTCTTC.

This clone turned up a few times. V is TRBV11-2 and J is TRBJ2-7; D may be TRBD2 (6 bases). V was pared by 2 bases and J by 5 bases, with 16 bases between. This CDR3 is built from 15 residues. Germline V gives CDR1 SGHAT, CDR2 FQNNGV. The CDR3 sequence: CASSLRQGGSHEQYF. The CDR3 nucleotides are TGTGCCAGCAGCTTAAGGCAGGGAGGTTCCCACGAGCAGTACTTC.

V is TRBV10-3 and J is TRBJ2-7, with 7 nucleotides matching TRBD1. This CDR3 has 14 residues. The V gene's germline CDR1 is ENHRY and CDR2 SYGVKD. The junction had 14 bases not matched to a gene; V was cut back by 6 bases and J by 9 bases. In nucleotides, the CDR3 is TGTGCCATCAGCCCGAACCGACAGGGAAGAAGGCAGTACTTC. It yields the protein CAISPNRQGRRQYF.